Below, 30 T cell receptor beta chains from the same sample are listed, as sequenced in a study of blood T cell repertoires in COVID-19. The assay was immunoSEQ multiplex PCR, and TCRdb's table has in-frame clones only and misses some. This repertoire shows approximately 200,000 clones, about nine tenths found once; its top ten account for 2% to 2.5%. What was sequenced was PBMCs or T cells enriched from blood (not recorded which). The receptor source for this set is a woman in her twenties or thirties who had recovered from COVID-19.

V usage is TRBV5-4 and J usage is TRBJ1-4; maybe TRBD1 (5 bases). Per germline, CDR1 SGHNT and CDR2 YYREEE (reference sequence). The CDR3 sequence is 14 residues long. V lost 2 bases and J lost 5, with 10 bases in between. The CDR3 protein is CASSFNRNNEKLFF. CDR3 nucleotides: TGTGCCAGCAGCTTTAACAGGAACAATGAAAAACTGTTTTTT.

The V call is TRBV5-4, the J call TRBJ2-3; 10 positions match TRBD2. From germline, CDR1 is SGHNT and CDR2 YYREEE (reference sequence). J gave up 4 bases and V 3 bases, and 5 bases lay outside the gene matches. The CDR3 totals 15 residues. The CDR3 is CASSSLAGEADTQYF. The DNA of the CDR3 is TGTGCCAGCAGCTCCCTAGCGGGAGAGGCAGATACGCAGTATTTT. Variable domain in full (rest from reference TRBV5-4 and TRBJ2-3): ETGVTQSPTHLIKTRGQQVTLRCSSQSGHNTVSWYQQALGQGPQFIFQYYREEENGRGNFPPRFSGLQFPNYSSELNVNALELDDSALYLCASSSLAGEADTQYFGPGTRLTVL.

CDR3 protein: CASSRSGSQETQYF. The CDR3 DNA reads as TGCGCCAGCAGCAGAAGCGGGAGCCAAGAGACCCAGTACTTC. The chain carries TRBV5-1 and TRBJ2-5, with TRBD2 identical over 8 bases. The CDR3 totals 14 residues. V lost 4 bases and J lost 1; bases outside the gene matches: 3. Germline-derived CDR1 and CDR2 are SGHRS and YFSETQ.

CDR3 loop: CASSFQGMFYEQYF. The CDR3 DNA follows: TGTGCCAGCAGCTTCCAGGGGATGTTCTACGAGCAGTACTTC. The J gene is TRBJ2-7, the V gene TRBV7-2, with TRBD1 as a possible D gene (6 bases). The V and J ends lost 3 bases and 3 bases respectively, with 12 bases between them. Germline CDR1 SGHTA, CDR2 FQGNSA. The CDR3 runs to 14 residues.

The chain employs TRBV7-3 and TRBJ2-2, with D possibly being TRBD2 (6 bases). Germline lookup yields CDR1 SGHTA and CDR2 FQGTGA. Trimming removed 2 bases from V and 4 bases from J, with 8 bases in between. CDR3 size: 14 residues. CDR3 coding DNA: TGTGCCAGCAGCTTACTAGCGAGCACCGGGGAGCTGTTTTTT. Protein sequence: CASSLLASTGELFF.

This rearrangement joins TRBV2 to TRBJ1-2, with a possible D match to TRBD1 (6 bases). Germline assignment: CDR1 SNHLY and CDR2 FYNNEI. The germline V and J ends were trimmed by 3 bases and 2 bases, with 13 bases remaining between them. This CDR3 spans 15 amino acids. CDR3: CASSEFRGWNYGYTF. CDR3 coding DNA: TGTGCCAGCAGTGAGTTCAGGGGTTGGAACTATGGCTACACCTTC.

The chain combines TRBV7-2 with TRBJ2-7, with D possibly being TRBD2 (5 bases). Looked up from germline, CDR1 is SGHTA and CDR2 is FQGNSA. CDR3 length: 12 residues. V was pared by 5 bases and J by 2 bases, with 7 bases between. The DNA of the CDR3 is TGTGCCAGCAGCCGGACTGCCTACGAGCAGTACTTC. Translated, it gives CASSRTAYEQYF.

V is TRBV7-8 and J is TRBJ2-2; D might be TRBD2 (5 bases). The V gene's germline CDR1 is SGHVS and CDR2 FQNEAQ. Trimming took off 0 bases at V and 4 bases at J, with 6 bases between the two ends. CDR3 length: 14 amino acids. The DNA of the CDR3 is TGTGCCAGCAGCTTAGCTACTAGCACCGGGGAGCTGTTTTTT. It specifies CASSLATSTGELFF.

CDR3 bases: TGTGCCAGCAGCTTCGGGACAGGGGTCTACGAGCAGTACTTC. Translated: CASSFGTGVYEQYF. This sequence joins TRBV11-2 and TRBJ2-7, with 10 bases that match TRBD1. The junction had 2 bases not matched to a gene; V was cut back by 3 bases and J by 3 bases. Germline V lookup: CDR1 SGHAT, CDR2 FQNNGV. CDR3 length: 14 amino acids. Full variable domain (missing parts from reference TRBV11-2 and TRBJ2-7): EAGVAQSPRYKIIEKRQSVAFWCNPISGHATLYWYQQILGQGPKLLIQFQNNGVVDDSQLPKDRFSAERLKGVDSTLKIQPAKLEDSAVYLCASSFGTGVYEQYFGPGTRLTVT.

Regarding this clone: At the DNA level, this CDR3 is encoded by other sequences in the same sample as well. This chain connects TRBV6-2 or TRBV6-3 to TRBJ1-5, with D tentatively TRBD1 (6 bases). This CDR3 has 15 amino acids. Germline loops: CDR1 MNHEY, CDR2 SVGEGT. V dropped 5 bases and J dropped 0 bases, with 11 bases sitting between them. The CDR3 nucleotides read TGTGCCAGCAGTCGCCAGGGGTATAGCAATCAGCCCCAGCATTTT. Amino acids: CASSRQGYSNQPQHF.

The chain uses TRBV18 and TRBJ1-3; weak D call: TRBD1 (5 bases). The CDR3 covers 19 residues. Trimming took off 3 bases at V and 0 bases at J, with 21 bases between the two ends. Germline CDR1 reads KGHSH; CDR2 reads LQKENI. In DNA, the CDR3 is TGTGCCAGCTCACCGCGACGGACGCGGGGGGGAGACTCTGGAAACACCATATATTTT. Translation: CASSPRRTRGGDSGNTIYF.

This clone was counted once. The chain is built from TRBV19 and TRBJ2-1; 12 bases are shared with TRBD2. V trimming: 5 bases; J trimming: 7 bases; junction bases outside the gene matches: 15. Germline V CDR1 and CDR2: LNHDA, SQIVND (reference sequence). The length of the CDR3 is 18 residues. CDR3 loop: CASSLQRPGLAGTNEQFF. CDR3 nucleotides: TGTGCCAGTAGTCTACAACGTCCCGGACTAGCGGGGACTAATGAGCAGTTCTTC.

This clone has a single count. V and J are TRBV7-3 and TRBJ1-1, with D tentatively TRBD1 (6 bases). Germline V gene lookup returns CDR1 SGHTA and CDR2 FQGTGA. Trimming left V 6 bases short and J 2 bases short, with 10 bases between. The CDR3 length is 13 residues. The CDR3 protein is CASSWDKNTEAFF. CDR3 in DNA: TGTGCCAGCAGTTGGGACAAAAACACTGAAGCTTTCTTT.

The genes are TRBV5-1 and TRBJ2-3; 13 bases map to TRBD2. CDR1 and CDR2 (germline): SGHRS, YFSETQ. V shed 0 bases, J shed 7 bases, and the junction held 8 bases outside the gene matches. The CDR3 runs to 17 residues. CDR3 coding DNA: TGCGCCAGCAGCTTGGAACTAGCGGGGGGGTTCTCGAATACGCAGTATTTT. Residues: CASSLELAGGFSNTQYF.

This rearrangement joins TRBV6-2 or TRBV6-3 to TRBJ1-1, with TRBD1 identical over 8 bases. Trimming at V came to 0 bases and at J to 2 bases, leaving 5 bases not matched to a gene. The CDR3 has 16 residues. Per the germline V gene, CDR1 is MNHEY and CDR2 is SVGEGT. The CDR3 nucleotides are TGTGCCAGCAGTTACTCGACAGGGGATTACAACACTGAAGCTTTCTTT. This codes for CASSYSTGDYNTEAFF.

The chain carries TRBV5-1 and TRBJ1-1, with D possibly TRBD1 on 5 matching bases. Germline CDR1 is SGHRS and CDR2 is YFSETQ. Trimming left V 0 bases short and J 11 bases short, with 20 bases between. The CDR3 spans 15 residues. The CDR3, as DNA: TGCGCCAGCAGCTTGGAGGTGGACACCCGAATACGGGCTTTCTTT. Protein product: CASSLEVDTRIRAFF.

The V call is TRBV7-8, the J call TRBJ2-7; 7 nucleotides match TRBD1. CDR1 is SGHVS, CDR2 FQNEAQ, per germline. This CDR3 comprises 14 residues. V lost 5 bases, J lost 1 base, and 5 bases stayed unmatched. The CDR3: CASSPLTGSYEQYF. CDR3 in DNA: TGTGCCAGCAGCCCACTGACAGGGTCCTACGAGCAGTACTTC.

The rearrangement uses TRBV30 and TRBJ2-2; 9 positions match TRBD1. V shed 5 bases, J shed 1 base, and the junction held 2 bases outside the gene matches. The CDR3 length is 14 residues. Germline V CDR1 and CDR2: GTSNPN, SVGIG (reference sequence). The chain's CDR3 is CAWGTGLNTGELFF. CDR3 DNA sequence: TGTGCCTGGGGGACAGGGTTGAACACCGGGGAGCTGTTTTTT.

This clone was seen a single time. The chain uses TRBV7-9 and TRBJ2-3; the D gene is possibly TRBD2 (5 bases). The germline gives CDR1 SEHNR, CDR2 FQNEAQ (reference sequence). The CDR3 runs 16 residues. The germline V and J ends were trimmed by 1 base and 1 base, with 12 bases remaining between them. The CDR3 is CASSLGSAGGTDTQYF. CDR3 nucleotides: TGTGCCAGCAGCTTAGGATCTGCGGGTGGCACAGATACGCAGTATTTT.

The sample holds one count of this clone. The rearrangement links TRBV15 to TRBJ2-2; TRBD2 aligns across 11 bases. The germline V gene encodes CDR1 LNHNV and CDR2 YYDKDF (reference sequence). V shed 5 bases, J shed 2 bases, and the junction held 7 bases outside the gene matches. The CDR3 runs 17 residues. CDR3 residues: CATSLKTSGANTGELFF. The CDR3 region has the DNA TGTGCCACCAGCCTAAAGACTAGCGGGGCCAACACCGGGGAGCTGTTTTTT.

The chain is built from TRBV7-7 and TRBJ2-1; maybe TRBD1 (5 bases). Germline assignment: CDR1 SSHAT and CDR2 FNYEAQ (reference sequence). Trimming left V 3 bases short and J 5 bases short, with 8 bases between. CDR3 size: 13 residues. CDR3: CASSLDNNNEQFF. CDR3 bases: TGTGCCAGCAGCTTGGACAATAACAATGAGCAGTTCTTC.

This chain joins TRBV27 and TRBJ2-5; D may be TRBD2 (6 bases). Trimming left V 5 bases short and J 5 bases short, with 15 bases between. This CDR3 is built from 14 residues. Germline V gene data show CDR1 as MNHEY and CDR2 as SMNVEV (reference sequence). This chain's CDR3 is CASSLWAAGETQYF. In nucleotides, the CDR3 is TGTGCCAGCAGTCTATGGGCCGCGGGGGAGACCCAGTACTTC.

This clone has a single count. The CDR3: CASSLLAGGHTDTQYF. The CDR3 nucleotides read TGTGCCAGCAGTTTACTGGCGGGAGGGCATACAGATACGCAGTATTTT. The chain employs TRBV27 and TRBJ2-3, with 9 positions matching TRBD2. The V and J ends lost 2 bases and 3 bases, in that order; junction bases with no gene match: 6. The germline V gene encodes CDR1 MNHEY and CDR2 SMNVEV (reference sequence). The CDR3 totals 16 residues.

The chain recombines TRBV2 with TRBJ1-1; 7 bases are shared with TRBD1. CDR3 length: 18 residues. V dropped 4 bases and J dropped 1; count of bases not matched to a gene: 15. Germline CDR1 is SNHLY and CDR2 is FYNNEI. CDR3 region: CASSVEEGGLRSNTEAFF. The CDR3 DNA sequence: TGTGCCAGCAGTGTCGAAGAAGGGGGCCTAAGGTCGAACACTGAAGCTTTCTTT. The whole variable domain, remainder taken from reference TRBV2 and TRBJ1-1, is EPEVTQTPSHQVTQMGQEVILRCVPISNHLYFYWYRQILGQKVEFLVSFYNNEISEKSEIFDDQFSVERPDGSNFTLKIRSTKLEDSAMYFCASSVEEGGLRSNTEAFFGQGTRLTVV.

This rearrangement joins TRBV2 to TRBJ1-1; D ambiguous. CDR1 and CDR2 (germline): SNHLY, FYNNEI. The V end was cut by 7 bases, the J end by 4 bases, with 16 bases between. CDR3 length equals 14 residues. The CDR3 loop is CASTADGGGTEAFF. The CDR3 coding sequence is TGTGCCAGCACCGCAGACGGCGGTGGCACTGAAGCTTTCTTT. Combining the CDR3 with reference TRBV2 and TRBJ1-1 gives the whole variable domain EPEVTQTPSHQVTQMGQEVILRCVPISNHLYFYWYRQILGQKVEFLVSFYNNEISEKSEIFDDQFSVERPDGSNFTLKIRSTKLEDSAMYFCASTADGGGTEAFFGQGTRLTVV.

The chain combines TRBV4-3 with TRBJ2-1; maybe TRBD2 (7 bases). V lost 0 bases, J lost 4 bases, and 16 bases lay in between. The CDR3 runs 17 residues. CDR1 and CDR2 from the germline V gene are LGHNA and YSLEER. Written as DNA, the CDR3 is TGCGCCAGCAGCCAAGATTTTGAGGGGGGGCGTTACAATGAGCAGTTCTTC. Translating gives CASSQDFEGGRYNEQFF.

V is TRBV18 and J is TRBJ2-3, with TRBD1 matching 7 bases. The CDR3 covers 17 residues. Trimming removed 2 bases from V and 2 bases from J; junction bases left unmatched: 10. Germline V lookup: CDR1 KGHSH, CDR2 LQKENI. In DNA, the CDR3 is TGTGCCAGCTCACCAAGGGGACAGAGTTATATCACAGATACGCAGTATTTT. Protein: CASSPRGQSYITDTQYF.

This chain joins TRBV27 and TRBJ2-2; D might be TRBD1 (5 bases). The CDR3 extends over 16 amino acids. V was pared by 2 bases and J by 1 base, with 11 bases between. Per the germline V gene, CDR1 is MNHEY and CDR2 is SMNVEV (reference sequence). This CDR3 is CASSLRVTVNTGELFF. The CDR3 region has the DNA TGTGCCAGCAGTTTAAGGGTGACAGTGAACACCGGGGAGCTGTTTTTT.

V and J are TRBV5-1 and TRBJ2-3, with a tentative D call TRBD1 (5 bases). The ends were cut back, 7 bases at V and 4 bases at J, with 19 bases in the middle. Germline loops: CDR1 SGHRS, CDR2 YFSETQ. The CDR3 length is 15 residues. Here the CDR3 reads CASRRTLGPADTQYF. CDR3 nucleotides: TGCGCCAGCCGCAGGACACTCGGGCCAGCAGATACGCAGTATTTT.

The rearrangement uses TRBV7-2 and TRBJ2-7; the D gene is possibly TRBD2 (5 bases). V was clipped by 6 bases and J by 2 bases, with 17 bases between them. The CDR3 totals 15 residues. CDR1 is SGHTA, CDR2 FQGNSA, per germline. In DNA, the CDR3 is TGTGCCAGCAGAAACGGACTTTTAGGAGCCTACGAGCAGTACTTC. Its translation: CASRNGLLGAYEQYF.